The next 29 T cell receptor beta chains were all read from a single sample in a study of T cells after yellow fever vaccination. TCRdb redid the calling of the 5' RACE reads with MiXCR, one entry per CDR3 protein. The data show 200,000 to 300,000 distinct CDR3 sequences, 10% to 15% seen once. The material was CD4+ T cells sorted from PBMCs, obtained 45 days after the yellow fever booster vaccination. Source of these receptors: a man aged 25-40 years who received the YFV17D yellow fever vaccine.

V gene TRBV12-3 or TRBV12-4 combines with J gene TRBJ2-2; D is unclear. Trimming took 4 bases from V and 3 from J, leaving 3 bases between them. This CDR3 is built from 12 residues. CDR3 loop: CASSSDTGELFF. In nucleotides, the CDR3 is TGTGCCAGCAGTTCAGACACCGGGGAGCTGTTTTTT.

This clonotype was recorded at least ten times. The CDR3: CSARDFVTGSYEQYF. CDR3 coding DNA: TGCAGTGCTAGAGATTTTGTAACAGGATCCTACGAGCAGTACTTC. The V call is TRBV20-1, the J call TRBJ2-7; a possible D gene is TRBD1 (5 bases). This CDR3 is built from 15 residues. The germline CDR1 and CDR2 sequences are DFQATT and SNEGSKA (reference sequence). V was clipped by 0 bases and J by 1 base, with 13 bases between them.

This clonotype was seen only a few times. V gene TRBV29-1 combines with J gene TRBJ2-7, with 7 bases fitting TRBD2. The germline gives CDR1 SQVTM, CDR2 ANQGSEA. The junction had 4 bases not matched to a gene; V was cut back by 6 bases and J by 2 bases. The CDR3 has 12 residues. CDR3 residues: CSVLALTYEQYF. The CDR3 DNA reads TGCAGCGTACTAGCGCTTACCTACGAGCAGTACTTC.

This clonotype occurred a few times. V usage is TRBV7-6 and J usage is TRBJ1-3; no firm D call. Per germline, CDR1 SGHVS and CDR2 FNYEAQ. The CDR3 sequence is 14 residues long. V lost 3 bases and J lost 0, with 6 bases in between. The CDR3 reads CASSLGYSGNTIYF. Written as DNA, the CDR3 is TGTGCCAGCAGCTTGGGCTACTCTGGAAACACCATATATTTT.

In this sample, this clonotype turned up many times. The V and J genes are TRBV20-1 and TRBJ1-1, with no clear D. The CDR3 has 13 residues. V gave up 5 bases and J gave up 6 bases, with 16 bases separating them. The germline V gene has CDR1 DFQATT and CDR2 SNEGSKA (reference sequence). The DNA for the CDR3 is TGCAGTGCTGGCAGGACCTCGGGCGCTGAAGCTTTCTTT. Its protein is CSAGRTSGAEAFF.

The V call is TRBV7-2, the J call TRBJ2-1, with TRBD1 matching over 11 bases. J gave up 7 bases and V 5 bases, and 10 bases lay outside the gene matches. Germline V gives CDR1 SGHTA, CDR2 FQGNSA. The CDR3 loop spans 16 amino acids. CDR3 sequence reads: CASSLRRGQGANEQFF. DNA for the CDR3: TGTGCCAGCAGCCTAAGAAGAGGACAGGGGGCGAATGAGCAGTTCTTC.

This clonotype has more than one count but fewer than ten. The chain is built from TRBV6-5 and TRBJ2-2, with D possibly matching TRBD2 (5 bases). V lost 4 bases and J 6 bases, leaving 12 bases between the germline ends. Germline V gene sequence: CDR1 MNHEY, CDR2 SVGAGI. The CDR3 runs to 14 residues. CDR3 nucleotides: TGTGCCAGCAGTTCTTGGTCTAGCCCCGGGGAGCTGTTTTTT. Its protein product is CASSSWSSPGELFF.

There are a few counts of this clonotype. The chain combines TRBV5-1 with TRBJ2-5; D is uncertain. CDR1 is SGHRS and CDR2 is YFSETQ in the germline V gene. The CDR3 sequence is 13 residues long. Trimming removed 4 bases at V and 4 bases at J, with 11 bases between. The CDR3 region is CASSLWSRETQYF. The CDR3 DNA is TGCGCCAGCAGCCTATGGTCTCGAGAGACCCAGTACTTC.

A few counts support this clonotype. This rearrangement joins TRBV5-5 to TRBJ2-7, with D unresolved. V lost 3 bases to trimming and J lost 0 bases, with 13 bases between them. This CDR3 contains 15 residues. CDR1 is SGHKS and CDR2 is YYEKEE in the germline V gene (reference sequence). As DNA, the CDR3 is TGTGCCAGCAGCTCCGGTCAAAGGGCCTCCTACGAGCAGTACTTC. It encodes CASSSGQRASYEQYF.

This clonotype has more than one count but fewer than ten. The genes are TRBV9 and TRBJ2-5, with D possibly TRBD1 on 6 matching bases. The germline CDR1 and CDR2 sequences are SGDLS and YYNGEE. The CDR3 extends over 14 amino acids. V was cut by 2 bases and J by 0 bases, with 8 bases left in between. For the CDR3, the DNA is TGTGCCAGCAGCGTCACAGGGTACCAAGAGACCCAGTACTTC. This sequence encodes CASSVTGYQETQYF. The full variable domain, its missing parts supplied by reference TRBV9 and TRBJ2-5, is DSGVTQTPKHLITATGQRVTLRCSPRSGDLSVYWYQQSLDQGLQFLIQYYNGEERAKGNILERFSAQQFPDLHSELNLSSLELGDSALYFCASSVTGYQETQYFGPGTRLLVL.

This chain links TRBV5-1 with TRBJ2-7; the D gene is possibly TRBD1 (5 bases). V dropped 4 bases and J dropped 6 bases, with 11 bases sitting between them. The CDR3 has 12 residues. Germline loops: CDR1 SGHRS, CDR2 YFSETQ. The CDR3 bases are TGCGCCAGCAGCATAGACAGAGGCGAGCAGTACTTC. This codes for CASSIDRGEQYF. Filled out from reference TRBV5-1 and TRBJ2-7, the complete variable domain reads KAGVTQTPRYLIKTRGQQVTLSCSPISGHRSVSWYQQTPGQGLQFLFEYFSETQRNKGNFPGRFSGRQFSNSRSEMNVSTLELGDSALYLCASSIDRGEQYFGPGTRLTVT.

This clonotype was found a few times. V is TRBV7-9 and J is TRBJ1-4; D gene ambiguous. The CDR3 sequence is 11 residues long. Per germline, CDR1 SEHNR and CDR2 FQNEAQ (reference sequence). Deletions cut 2 bases from V and 7 bases from J, with 2 bases between. The CDR3 DNA reads as TGTGCCAGCAGCTTATTTGAAAAACTGTTTTTT. Residues: CASSLFEKLFF.

The J gene is TRBJ2-2, the V gene TRBV7-2; D is unresolved. Trimming took 3 bases from V and 4 from J, leaving 12 bases between them. Germline CDR1 is SGHTA and CDR2 is FQGNSA. There are 15 residues in the CDR3. The CDR3 DNA sequence: TGTGCCAGCAGCTTGGGCGGAACCACCACCGGGGAGCTGTTTTTT. It encodes CASSLGGTTTGELFF.

This clonotype was counted a few times. CDR3 in amino acids: CASSLASGQGYEQYF. CDR3 sequence (DNA): TGTGCCAGCAGCTTAGCCTCGGGACAGGGCTACGAGCAGTACTTC. This chain uses TRBV7-2 with TRBJ2-7; 9 bases are shared with TRBD1. J was trimmed by 3 bases and V by 0 bases; bases with no gene match: 3. CDR3 length: 15 residues. Germline V gene data show CDR1 as SGHTA and CDR2 as FQGNSA.

The chain recombines TRBV7-4 with TRBJ2-7; D call uncertain. Germline V gene data show CDR1 as SGHVT and CDR2 as SQSDAQ. The V end lost 1 base, the J end lost 3 bases, and 7 bases lay between the germline ends. The CDR3 contains 13 residues. The CDR3 protein is CASSLENYYEQYF. CDR3 DNA: TGTGCCAGCAGCTTAGAGAACTACTACGAGCAGTACTTC.

A few counts support this clonotype. V is TRBV5-1 and J is TRBJ1-2, with 10 bases aligning to TRBD1. The CDR3 has 13 residues. Germline V gives CDR1 SGHRS, CDR2 YFSETQ. J gave up 8 bases and V 3 bases, and 4 bases lay outside the gene matches. The CDR3 loop reads CASSSGTGDGYTF. CDR3 coding DNA: TGCGCCAGCAGCTCCGGGACAGGGGACGGCTACACCTTC.

This clonotype was observed a few times. The chain uses TRBV18 and TRBJ1-1; D gene unclear. The germline V gene has CDR1 KGHSH and CDR2 LQKENI. The CDR3 consists of 12 residues. Trimming removed 4 bases from V and 2 bases from J, with 5 bases in between. The CDR3 bases are TGTGCCAGCTCACTCCCAAACACTGAAGCTTTCTTT. Its protein is CASSLPNTEAFF.

The rearrangement uses TRBV12-3 or TRBV12-4 and TRBJ2-5, with 9 bases matching TRBD2. V trimming: 3 bases; J trimming: 2 bases; junction bases outside the gene matches: 7. The CDR3 runs 16 residues. CDR3 residues: CASSFRILAGQETQYF. As DNA, the CDR3 is TGTGCCAGCAGTTTTCGTATCCTAGCGGGACAAGAGACCCAGTACTTC.

The CDR3 protein is CASSGRESSYEQYF. The CDR3 DNA reads TGTGCCAGCAGCGGGAGAGAAAGCTCCTACGAGCAGTACTTC. V usage is TRBV27 and J usage is TRBJ2-7, with a possible D match to TRBD2 (6 bases). The germline CDR1 and CDR2 sequences are MNHEY and SMNVEV (reference sequence). The CDR3 consists of 14 residues. V was shortened by 6 bases and J by 0 bases, with 12 bases between the two germline ends.

This rearrangement joins TRBV5-1 to TRBJ2-3, with TRBD2 matching 9 bases. Germline loops: CDR1 SGHRS, CDR2 YFSETQ. This CDR3 contains 18 residues. V was clipped by 4 bases and J by 5 bases; unmatched bases: 17. Written as DNA, the CDR3 is TGCGCCAGCAGCCGCCAACTAGCGGGCCTTAGGTTTGGAGATACGCAGTATTTT. Translating gives CASSRQLAGLRFGDTQYF.

The chain couples TRBV15 to TRBJ2-3; perhaps TRBD2 as D (6 bases). The CDR3 runs to 15 residues. V gave up 3 bases and J gave up 4 bases, with 14 bases separating them. Germline V CDR1 and CDR2: LNHNV, YYDKDF (reference sequence). The CDR3: CATSRAGRDSDTQYF. The DNA of the CDR3 is TGTGCCACCAGCAGGGCAGGGCGGGATTCAGATACGCAGTATTTT. Using reference TRBV15 and TRBJ2-3 for the parts outside the CDR3, the full variable domain is DAMVIQNPRYQVTQFGKPVTLSCSQTLNHNVMYWYQQKSSQAPKLLFHYYDKDFNNEADTPDNFQSRRPNTSFCFLDIRSPGLGDTAMYLCATSRAGRDSDTQYFGPGTRLTVL.

A few counts support this clonotype. This chain links TRBV6-5 with TRBJ2-5, with D tentatively TRBD2 (5 bases). The length of the CDR3 is 12 residues. Looked up from germline, CDR1 is MNHEY and CDR2 is SVGAGI. CDR3 nucleotides: TGTGCTCAGGACTCCGCGGTCGAGACCCAGTACTTC. It is translated as CAQDSAVETQYF.

This clonotype was seen a few times. The rearrangement joins TRBV20-1 to TRBJ2-7, with 8 bases aligning to TRBD2. This CDR3 spans 14 amino acids. Germline loops: CDR1 DFQATT, CDR2 SNEGSKA (reference sequence). V gave up 4 bases and J gave up 3 bases; unmatched junction bases: 8. CDR3: CSATNAGGVYEQYF. CDR3 coding DNA: TGCAGTGCTACCAACGCCGGGGGGGTCTACGAGCAGTACTTC.

The rearrangement links TRBV29-1 to TRBJ2-5, with D unresolved. Per germline, CDR1 SQVTM and CDR2 ANQGSEA. The V end lost 5 bases, the J end lost 5 bases, and 12 bases lay between the germline ends. This CDR3 comprises 12 residues. CDR3 in DNA: TGCAGCGTTACCGAGTATGGGGAGACCCAGTACTTC. This sequence encodes CSVTEYGETQYF.

This clonotype occurred a few times. This chain links TRBV20-1 with TRBJ2-3; D possibly corresponds to TRBD2 (5 bases). CDR3 length: 12 residues. CDR1 is DFQATT and CDR2 is SNEGSKA in the germline V gene (reference sequence). CDR3 DNA sequence: TGCAGCACCAGACGGCCGGGGGATACGCAGTATTTT. This translates into CSTRRPGDTQYF.

The rearrangement links TRBV29-1 to TRBJ2-5; no definite D call. This CDR3 is built from 11 residues. Germline V CDR1 and CDR2: SQVTM, ANQGSEA. V gave up 7 bases and J gave up 3 bases, with 9 bases separating them. Written as DNA, the CDR3 is TGCAGCGCTCTACCGAAAGAGACCCAGTACTTC. Its translation: CSALPKETQYF.

The genes are TRBV6-1 and TRBJ2-1; D possibly uses TRBD1 or TRBD2 (5 bases each). Per the germline V gene, CDR1 is MNHNS and CDR2 is SASEGT. V dropped 6 bases and J dropped 8 bases, with 20 bases sitting between them. The CDR3 covers 15 residues. The CDR3 coding sequence is TGTGCCAGCAGGGGGGTCAAGGTCCTCCCTGATGAGCAGTTCTTC. Translation: CASRGVKVLPDEQFF.

The V gene is TRBV6-5, the J gene TRBJ1-1, with D unclear. The germline V and J ends were trimmed by 5 bases and 4 bases, with 8 bases remaining between them. This CDR3 is built from 12 residues. Germline values: CDR1 MNHEY, CDR2 SVGAGI. CDR3 DNA: TGTGCCAGCAGTCCGTGGGGCACTGAAGCTTTCTTT. Translating gives CASSPWGTEAFF.

V is TRBV7-9 and J is TRBJ2-1; D gene uncertain. The CDR3 sequence is 11 residues long. Germline loops: CDR1 SEHNR, CDR2 FQNEAQ (reference sequence). The ends were cut back, 5 bases at V and 13 bases at J, with 12 bases in the middle. In nucleotides, the CDR3 is TGTGCCAGCAGCCCTGGACGACCCCAGTTCTTC. It yields the protein CASSPGRPQFF.